This T cell receptor (beta chain) was captured by sequencing in a study of tumor and adjacent non-tumor tissue in lung cancer. Study context: Histology: 12 adenocarcinoma, a couple of squamous cell carcinoma, 1 small cell lung cancer.

TCRbeta libraries were built with three rounds of nested PCR, modified from ARM-PCR. From the multiplex PCR reads, TCRdb called clonotypes with MiXCR, one entry per CDR3 protein. The sample gives around 210,000 distinct CDR3 sequences, 70% to 75% of which show up once; around 25% is in the top ten. In germline, CDR1 is MGHRA, CDR2 YSYEKL. The length of the CDR3 is 15 residues. About this clonotype: One junction end disagrees with the germline gene, perhaps due to a read error.

No cell sorting was done before RNA was extracted from the tissue. Sequencing used lung tumor tissue. V usage is TRBV4-1 and J usage is TRBJ2-1; D is undetermined. The receptor was isolated from a man between 60 and 75 years old with non-small cell lung cancer. This CDR3 is CASSQSQTIDDEQSF. CDR3 DNA: TGCGCCAGCAGCCAATCACAGACGATTGACGATGAGCAGTCCTTC.